This T cell receptor beta chain is from a study of CD8+CD57+ T cells in acquired aplastic anemia. J was trimmed by 4 bases and V by 5 bases; bases with no gene match: 2. This CDR3 region has 14 residues. Germline assignment: CDR1 LNHDA and CDR2 SQIVND (reference sequence). Genomic DNA was employed as the template in profiling TCR beta VDJ and CDR3. Via MiXCR, TCRdb re-called the reads, giving one row per CDR3 protein. The table has roughly 180,000 distinct CDR3 sequences, 35% to 50% seen once. The receptor's source is a human donor in good health. The V call is TRBV19, the J call TRBJ2-1; 10 nucleotides line up with TRBD2. Sequencing used sorted CD4+, CD8+, or CD8+CD57+ T cells (not recorded which) from PBMCs. The CDR3 sequence: CASSLAGEYNEQFF. The CDR3 coding sequence is TGTGCCAGTAGTCTAGCGGGAGAGTACAATGAGCAGTTCTTC.